The source of this T cell receptor (beta chain) is a study of blood T cells in healthy people across ages. Notes on the study in general: Unsorted PBMCs prevented conclusive naive versus antigen-experienced comparison. Older individuals had lower TCR beta diversity per million T cells (the decline was roughly linear).

A second PCR of 7 to 11 cycles used a sample-barcoded 5' primer and a J-beta primer mix. Every sample produced at least 2.5 million CDR3-containing paired-end reads. TCRdb re-called the 5' RACE reads through MiXCR, storing one row per CDR3 protein. The table has fewer than 2,000,000 distinct CDR3 sequences, roughly 32% seen once; the top ten hold around 10%. The CDR3 has 14 residues. Germline-derived CDR1 and CDR2 are ENHRY and SYGVKD. In regard to this clonotype: The target antigen is unknown. Given a much more abundant clone one base away, this may be a read error.

Sequencing was done on a sample of blood. This sequence joins TRBV10-3 and TRBJ2-5, with 7 positions matching TRBD1. The J call may not be correct, given that the DNA end is closer to TRBJ2-7. The receptor was isolated from a woman in her twenties or thirties in good health. Here the CDR3 DNA reads TGTACCATCACCTCCGGGGACAGAATCTACGAGCAGTACTTC. This sequence encodes CTITSGDRIYEQYF.